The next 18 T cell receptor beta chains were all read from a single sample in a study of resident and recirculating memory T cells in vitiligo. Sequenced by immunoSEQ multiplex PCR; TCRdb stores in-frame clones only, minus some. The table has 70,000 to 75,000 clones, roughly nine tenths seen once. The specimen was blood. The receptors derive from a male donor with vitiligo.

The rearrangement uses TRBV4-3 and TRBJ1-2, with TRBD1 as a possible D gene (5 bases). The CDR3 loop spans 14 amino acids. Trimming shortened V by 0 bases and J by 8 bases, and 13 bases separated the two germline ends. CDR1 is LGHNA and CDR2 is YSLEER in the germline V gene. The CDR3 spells CASSQDWKGRGYTF. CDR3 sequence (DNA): TGCGCCAGCAGCCAAGATTGGAAGGGGCGAGGCTACACCTTC.

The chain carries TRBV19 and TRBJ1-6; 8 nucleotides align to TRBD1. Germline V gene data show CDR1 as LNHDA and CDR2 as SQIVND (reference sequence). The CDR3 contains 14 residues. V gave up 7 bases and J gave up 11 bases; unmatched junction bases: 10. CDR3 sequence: CASTSLGQGAPLHF. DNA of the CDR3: TGTGCCAGTACCTCCCTTGGACAGGGAGCACCCCTCCACTTT. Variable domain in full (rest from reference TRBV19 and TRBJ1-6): DGGITQSPKYLFRKEGQNVTLSCEQNLNHDAMYWYRQDPGQGLRLIYYSQIVNDFQKGDIAEGYSVSREKKESFPLTVTSAQKNPTAFYLCASTSLGQGAPLHFGNGTRLTVT.

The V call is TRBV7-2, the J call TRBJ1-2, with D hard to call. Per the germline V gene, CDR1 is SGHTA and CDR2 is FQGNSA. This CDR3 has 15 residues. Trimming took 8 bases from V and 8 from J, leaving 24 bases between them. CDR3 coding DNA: TGTGCCAGCCAAACCCGCGCGGGCGGCGGTGGAGGCTACACCTTC. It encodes CASQTRAGGGGGYTF.

In DNA, the CDR3 is TGTGCCAGCAGCAAATGGGACAGGGGGTGCTACGAGCAGTACTTC. Translation: CASSKWDRGCYEQYF. V is TRBV21-1 and J is TRBJ2-7; TRBD1 reflects the table's D call only, with no check against the DNA. TRBV21-1 corresponds to a pseudogene. The CDR3 contains 15 residues.

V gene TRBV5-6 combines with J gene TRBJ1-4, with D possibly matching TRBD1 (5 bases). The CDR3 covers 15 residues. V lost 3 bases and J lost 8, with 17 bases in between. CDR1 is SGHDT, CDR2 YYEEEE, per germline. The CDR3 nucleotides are TGTGCCAGCAGCTGGGCGGGGGTGGATGGGGAAAAACTGTTTTTT. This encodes CASSWAGVDGEKLFF.

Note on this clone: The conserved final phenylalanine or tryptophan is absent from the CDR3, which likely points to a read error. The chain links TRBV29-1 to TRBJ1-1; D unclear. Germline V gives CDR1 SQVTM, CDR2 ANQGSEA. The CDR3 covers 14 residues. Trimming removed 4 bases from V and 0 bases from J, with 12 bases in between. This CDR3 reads CSVVYAGMNTEAFL. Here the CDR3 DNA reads TGCAGCGTTGTGTACGCGGGTATGAACACTGAAGCTTTCCTT.

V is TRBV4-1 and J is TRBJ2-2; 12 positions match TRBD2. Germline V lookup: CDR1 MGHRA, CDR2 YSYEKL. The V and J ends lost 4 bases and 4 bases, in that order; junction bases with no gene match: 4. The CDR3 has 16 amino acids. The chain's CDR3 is CASSRTSGGPTGELFF. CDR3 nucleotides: TGCGCCAGCAGCCGAACTAGCGGGGGGCCCACCGGGGAGCTGTTTTTT.

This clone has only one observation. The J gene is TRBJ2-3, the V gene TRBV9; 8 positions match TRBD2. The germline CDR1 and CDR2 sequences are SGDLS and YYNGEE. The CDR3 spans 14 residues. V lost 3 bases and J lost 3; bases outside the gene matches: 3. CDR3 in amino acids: CASSGQRGTDTQYF. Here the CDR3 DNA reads TGTGCCAGCAGCGGGCAGCGGGGGACAGATACGCAGTATTTT.

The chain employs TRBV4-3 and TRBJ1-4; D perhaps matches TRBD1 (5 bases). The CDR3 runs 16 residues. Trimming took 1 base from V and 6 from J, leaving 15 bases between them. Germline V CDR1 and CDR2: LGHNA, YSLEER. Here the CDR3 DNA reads TGCGCCAGCAGCCAAGGTCTTCTGGGGGGACATGAAAAACTGTTTTTT. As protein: CASSQGLLGGHEKLFF.

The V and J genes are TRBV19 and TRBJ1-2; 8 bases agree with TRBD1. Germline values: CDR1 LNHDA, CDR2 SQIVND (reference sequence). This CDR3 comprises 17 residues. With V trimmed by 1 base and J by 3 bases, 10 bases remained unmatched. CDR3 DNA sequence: TGTGCCAGTAGTATAGGTGACTCCCGGGACAGGTACTATGGCTACACCTTC. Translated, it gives CASSIGDSRDRYYGYTF.

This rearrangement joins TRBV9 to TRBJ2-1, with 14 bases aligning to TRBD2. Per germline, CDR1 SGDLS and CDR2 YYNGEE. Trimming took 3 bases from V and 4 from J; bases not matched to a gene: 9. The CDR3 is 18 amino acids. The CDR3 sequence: CASSGLAGGPLTYNEQFF. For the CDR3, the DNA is TGTGCCAGCAGCGGACTAGCGGGGGGGCCCCTTACTTACAATGAGCAGTTCTTC.

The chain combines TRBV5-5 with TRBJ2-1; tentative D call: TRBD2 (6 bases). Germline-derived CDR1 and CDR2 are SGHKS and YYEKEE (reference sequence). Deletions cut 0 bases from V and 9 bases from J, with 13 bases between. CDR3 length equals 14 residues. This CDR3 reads CASSLGLGTGEQFF. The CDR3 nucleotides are TGTGCCAGCAGCTTGGGACTAGGAACGGGTGAGCAGTTCTTC.

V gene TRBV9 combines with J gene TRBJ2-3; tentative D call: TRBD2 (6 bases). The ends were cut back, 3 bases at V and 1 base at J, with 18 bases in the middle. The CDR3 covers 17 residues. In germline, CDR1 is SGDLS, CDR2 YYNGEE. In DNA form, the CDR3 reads TGTGCCAGCAGCGGAGCCGGGTTGGGGGGACGCACAGATACGCAGTATTTT. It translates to CASSGAGLGGRTDTQYF.

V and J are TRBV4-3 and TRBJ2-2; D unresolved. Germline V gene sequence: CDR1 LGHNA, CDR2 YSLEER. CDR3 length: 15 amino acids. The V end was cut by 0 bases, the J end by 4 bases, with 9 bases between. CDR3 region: CASSQDSFSTGELFF. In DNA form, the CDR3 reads TGCGCCAGCAGCCAAGATAGCTTTTCCACCGGGGAGCTGTTTTTT.

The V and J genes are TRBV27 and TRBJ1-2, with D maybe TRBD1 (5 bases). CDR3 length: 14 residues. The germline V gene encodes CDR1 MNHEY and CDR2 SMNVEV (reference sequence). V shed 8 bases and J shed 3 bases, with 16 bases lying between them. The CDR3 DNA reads TGTGCCAGCCGCACCCAGGACACAGACTATGGCTACACCTTC. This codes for CASRTQDTDYGYTF.

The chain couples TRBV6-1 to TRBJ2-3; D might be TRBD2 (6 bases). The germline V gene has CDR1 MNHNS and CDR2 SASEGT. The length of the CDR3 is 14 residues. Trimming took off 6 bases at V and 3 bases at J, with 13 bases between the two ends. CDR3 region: CASRISGFTDTQYF. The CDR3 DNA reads TGTGCCAGCAGGATTAGCGGTTTTACAGATACGCAGTATTTT.

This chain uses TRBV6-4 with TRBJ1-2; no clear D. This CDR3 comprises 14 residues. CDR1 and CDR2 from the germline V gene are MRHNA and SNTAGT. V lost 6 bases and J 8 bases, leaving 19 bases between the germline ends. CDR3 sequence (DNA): TGTGCCAGCAGCACCCAGGAGGGTCTTGGGGGCTACACCTTC. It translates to CASSTQEGLGGYTF.

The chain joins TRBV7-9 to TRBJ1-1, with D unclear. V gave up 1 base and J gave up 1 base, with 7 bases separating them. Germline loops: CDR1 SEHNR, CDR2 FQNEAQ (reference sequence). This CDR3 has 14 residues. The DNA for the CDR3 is TGTGCCAGCAGCTTAGGCCAGGAGAACACTGAAGCTTTCTTT. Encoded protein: CASSLGQENTEAFF.